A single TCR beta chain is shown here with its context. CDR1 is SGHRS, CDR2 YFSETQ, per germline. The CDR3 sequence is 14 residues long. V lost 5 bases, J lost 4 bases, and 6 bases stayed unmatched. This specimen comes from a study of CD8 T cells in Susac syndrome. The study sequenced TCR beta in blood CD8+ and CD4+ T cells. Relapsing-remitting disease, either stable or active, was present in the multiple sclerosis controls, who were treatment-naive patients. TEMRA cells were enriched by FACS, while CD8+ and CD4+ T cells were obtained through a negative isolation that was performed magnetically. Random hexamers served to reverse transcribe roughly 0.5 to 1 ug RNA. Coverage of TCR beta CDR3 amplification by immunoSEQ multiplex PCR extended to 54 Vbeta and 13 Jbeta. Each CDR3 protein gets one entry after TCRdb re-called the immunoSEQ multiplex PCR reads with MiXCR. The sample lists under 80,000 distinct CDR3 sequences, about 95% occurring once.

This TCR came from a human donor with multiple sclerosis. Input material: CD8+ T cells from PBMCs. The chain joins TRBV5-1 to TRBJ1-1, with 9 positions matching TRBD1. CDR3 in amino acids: CASRWTGASTEAFF. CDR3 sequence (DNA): TGCGCCAGCAGATGGACAGGGGCAAGCACTGAAGCTTTCTTT.